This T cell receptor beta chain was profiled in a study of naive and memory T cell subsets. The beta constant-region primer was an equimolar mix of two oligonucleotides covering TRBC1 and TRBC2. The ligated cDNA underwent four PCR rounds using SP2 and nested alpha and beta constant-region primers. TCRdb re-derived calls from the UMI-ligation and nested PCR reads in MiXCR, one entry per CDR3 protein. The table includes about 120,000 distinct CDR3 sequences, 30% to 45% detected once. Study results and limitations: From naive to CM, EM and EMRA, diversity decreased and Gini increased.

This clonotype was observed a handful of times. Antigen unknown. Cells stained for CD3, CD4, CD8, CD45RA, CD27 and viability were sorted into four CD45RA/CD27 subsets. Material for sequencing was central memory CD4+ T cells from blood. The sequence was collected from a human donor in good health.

CDR3 nucleotide sequence: TGTGCCAGCAGTGTAGGACAGCTCCAGTACGAGCAGTACTTC. The encoded protein is CASSVGQLQYEQYF. The genes are TRBV2 and TRBJ2-7; possible D gene TRBD1, 6 bases. The length of the CDR3 is 14 residues. Germline-derived CDR1 and CDR2 are SNHLY and FYNNEI. The V end was cut by 4 bases, the J end by 4 bases, with 14 bases between.